The present TCR beta chain was sequenced within a study of CD8 T cells in Susac syndrome. Germline CDR1 and CDR2: ENHRY and SYGVKD. With V trimmed by 0 bases and J by 7 bases, 8 bases remained unmatched. The CDR3 runs to 16 residues. Sequencing of TCR beta drew on CD8+ and CD4+ T cells from blood. The patients who served as multiple sclerosis controls were treatment-naive and had stable or active relapsing-remitting disease that fulfilled the revised McDonald criteria. Both CD4+ and CD8+ T cells were negatively isolated, and TEMRA cells underwent FACS enrichment. About 0.45 to 1 ug RNA was reverse transcribed with random hexamers. TCRdb analysed the immunoSEQ multiplex PCR reads with MiXCR anew, one entry per CDR3 protein. The data show about 150,000 distinct CDR3 sequences, about 95% seen once.

V gene TRBV10-3 combines with J gene TRBJ2-1; TRBD2 matches at 8 bases. Sequenced sample: CD4+ T cells from PBMCs. This TCR was sampled from a human donor with multiple sclerosis. This chain's CDR3 is CAISESGGVAGNEQFF. CDR3 DNA: TGTGCCATCAGTGAGTCGGGGGGAGTAGCGGGGAATGAGCAGTTCTTC.